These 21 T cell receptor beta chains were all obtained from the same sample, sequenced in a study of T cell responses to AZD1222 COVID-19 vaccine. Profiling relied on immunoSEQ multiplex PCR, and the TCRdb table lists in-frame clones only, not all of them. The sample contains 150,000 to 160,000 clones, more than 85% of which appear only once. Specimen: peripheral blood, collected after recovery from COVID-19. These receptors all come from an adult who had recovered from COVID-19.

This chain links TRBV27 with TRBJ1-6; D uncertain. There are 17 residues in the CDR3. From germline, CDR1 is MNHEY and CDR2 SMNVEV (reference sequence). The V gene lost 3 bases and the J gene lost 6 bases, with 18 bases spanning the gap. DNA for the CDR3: TGTGCCAGCAGTTTGCTTAGGGTTCAAGGGAGTAATTCACCCCTCCACTTT. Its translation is CASSLLRVQGSNSPLHF.

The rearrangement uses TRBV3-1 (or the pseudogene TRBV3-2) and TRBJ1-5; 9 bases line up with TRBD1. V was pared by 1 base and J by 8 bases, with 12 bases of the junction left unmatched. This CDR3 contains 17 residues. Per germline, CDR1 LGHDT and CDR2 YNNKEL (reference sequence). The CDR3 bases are TGTGCCAGCAGCCAAGGACGGACAGGGGTACCGATTGAGCCCCAGCATTTT. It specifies CASSQGRTGVPIEPQHF.

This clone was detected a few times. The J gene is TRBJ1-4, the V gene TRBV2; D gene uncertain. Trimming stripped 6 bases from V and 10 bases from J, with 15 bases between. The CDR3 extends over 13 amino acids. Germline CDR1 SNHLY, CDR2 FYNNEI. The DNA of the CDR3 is TGTGCCAGCAGCGGCTCCACTAACGGAAAACTGTTTTTT. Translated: CASSGSTNGKLFF.

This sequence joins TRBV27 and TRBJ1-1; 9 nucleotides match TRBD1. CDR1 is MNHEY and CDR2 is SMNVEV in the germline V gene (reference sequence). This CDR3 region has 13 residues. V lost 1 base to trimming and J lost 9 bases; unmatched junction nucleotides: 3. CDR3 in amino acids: CASSLYGTGKAFF. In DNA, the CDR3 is TGTGCCAGCAGTTTATATGGGACAGGGAAAGCTTTCTTT.

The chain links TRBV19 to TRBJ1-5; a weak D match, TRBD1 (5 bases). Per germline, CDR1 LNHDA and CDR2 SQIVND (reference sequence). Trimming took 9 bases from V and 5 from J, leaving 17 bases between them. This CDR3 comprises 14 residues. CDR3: CASNLRQRDQPQHF. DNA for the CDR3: TGTGCCAGCAATCTGAGACAGAGGGATCAGCCCCAGCATTTT.

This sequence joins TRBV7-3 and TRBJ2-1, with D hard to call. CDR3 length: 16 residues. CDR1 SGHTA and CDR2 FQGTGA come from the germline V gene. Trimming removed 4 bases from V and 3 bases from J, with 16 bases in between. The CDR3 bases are TGTGCCAGCAGCTCTATCGGCGGCCTTGACTACAATGAGCAGTTCTTC. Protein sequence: CASSSIGGLDYNEQFF.

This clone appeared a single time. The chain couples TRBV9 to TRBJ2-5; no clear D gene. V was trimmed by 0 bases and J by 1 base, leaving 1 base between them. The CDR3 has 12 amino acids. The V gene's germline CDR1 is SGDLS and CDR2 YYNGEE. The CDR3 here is CASSVGQETQYF. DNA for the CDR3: TGTGCCAGCAGCGTAGGCCAAGAGACCCAGTACTTC.

For the CDR3, the DNA is TGTGCCAGTAGTTCAGACGGGAGCTCCTACAATGAGCAGTTCTTC. The encoded protein is CASSSDGSSYNEQFF. The chain has TRBV19 and TRBJ2-1; the D gene is possibly TRBD2 (6 bases). Looked up from germline, CDR1 is LNHDA and CDR2 is SQIVND (reference sequence). There are 15 residues in the CDR3. V was clipped by 5 bases and J by 0 bases, with 11 bases between them.

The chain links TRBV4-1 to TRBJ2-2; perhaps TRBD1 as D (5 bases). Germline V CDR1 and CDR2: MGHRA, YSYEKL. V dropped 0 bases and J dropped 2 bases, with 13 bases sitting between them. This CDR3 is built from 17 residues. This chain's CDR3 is CASSQDRGSANTGELFF. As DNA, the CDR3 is TGCGCCAGCAGCCAAGATAGGGGCAGTGCCAACACCGGGGAGCTGTTTTTT.

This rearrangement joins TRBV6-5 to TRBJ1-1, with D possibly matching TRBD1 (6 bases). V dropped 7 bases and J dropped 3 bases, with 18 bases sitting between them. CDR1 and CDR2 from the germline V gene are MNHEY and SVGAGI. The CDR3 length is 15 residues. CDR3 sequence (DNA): TGTGCCAGCACCAGGGGCTTTCTTCGGGACACTGAAGCTTTCTTT. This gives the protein CASTRGFLRDTEAFF.

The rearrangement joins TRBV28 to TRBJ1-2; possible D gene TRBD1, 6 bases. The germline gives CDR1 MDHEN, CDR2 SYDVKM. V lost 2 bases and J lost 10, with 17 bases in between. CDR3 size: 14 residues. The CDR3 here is CASSLGRGRWPYTF. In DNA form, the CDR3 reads TGTGCCAGCAGTTTAGGCAGGGGCCGGTGGCCCTACACCTTC.

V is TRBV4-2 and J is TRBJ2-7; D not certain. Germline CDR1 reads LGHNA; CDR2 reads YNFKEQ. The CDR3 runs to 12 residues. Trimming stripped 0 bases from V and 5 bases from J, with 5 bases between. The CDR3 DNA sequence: TGTGCCAGCAGCCAAGAAGAAAACGAGCAGTACTTC. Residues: CASSQEENEQYF.

CDR3: CASSRASVSGNTIYF. Here the CDR3 DNA reads TGTGCCAGCAGCCGGGCTTCAGTGTCCGGAAACACCATATATTTT. This rearrangement joins TRBV3-1 (or the pseudogene TRBV3-2) to TRBJ1-3; D remains ambiguous. Germline lookup yields CDR1 LGHDT and CDR2 YNNKEL (reference sequence). The CDR3 is 15 amino acids. Trimming left V 4 bases short and J 4 bases short, with 14 bases between.

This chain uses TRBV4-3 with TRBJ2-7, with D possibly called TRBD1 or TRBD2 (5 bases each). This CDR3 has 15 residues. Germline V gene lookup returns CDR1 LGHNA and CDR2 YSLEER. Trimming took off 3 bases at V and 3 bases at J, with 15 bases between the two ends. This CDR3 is CASSQHRIGDYEQYF. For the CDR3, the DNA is TGCGCCAGCAGCCAGCACAGGATCGGGGACTACGAGCAGTACTTC.

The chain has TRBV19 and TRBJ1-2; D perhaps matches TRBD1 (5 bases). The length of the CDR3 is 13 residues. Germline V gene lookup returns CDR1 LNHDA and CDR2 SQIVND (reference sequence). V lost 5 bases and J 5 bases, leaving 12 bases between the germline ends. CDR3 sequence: CASSWGVLYGYTF. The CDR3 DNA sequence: TGTGCCAGTAGTTGGGGCGTACTATATGGCTACACCTTC. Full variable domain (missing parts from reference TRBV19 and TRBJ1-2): DGGITQSPKYLFRKEGQNVTLSCEQNLNHDAMYWYRQDPGQGLRLIYYSQIVNDFQKGDIAEGYSVSREKKESFPLTVTSAQKNPTAFYLCASSWGVLYGYTFGSGTRLTVV.

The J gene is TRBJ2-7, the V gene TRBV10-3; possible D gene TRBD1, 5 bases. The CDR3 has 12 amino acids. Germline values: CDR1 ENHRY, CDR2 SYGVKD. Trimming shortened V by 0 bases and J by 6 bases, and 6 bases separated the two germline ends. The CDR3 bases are TGTGCCATCAGTGAGTCCAGGGCCGAGCAGTACTTC. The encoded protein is CAISESRAEQYF.

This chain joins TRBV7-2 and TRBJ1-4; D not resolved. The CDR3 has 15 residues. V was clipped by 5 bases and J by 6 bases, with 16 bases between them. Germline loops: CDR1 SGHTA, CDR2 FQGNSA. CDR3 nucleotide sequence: TGTGCCAGCAGCCCGGGATCCGGGTGGGATGAAAAACTGTTTTTT. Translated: CASSPGSGWDEKLFF.

The CDR3 loop reads CASSLKGGSPLHF. As DNA, the CDR3 is TGTGCCAGCAGCTTGAAGGGGGGGTCACCCCTCCACTTT. This chain connects TRBV7-9 to TRBJ1-6; a possible D gene is TRBD1 (6 bases). The germline gives CDR1 SEHNR, CDR2 FQNEAQ (reference sequence). The V end was cut by 3 bases, the J end by 10 bases, with 10 bases between. This CDR3 contains 13 residues.

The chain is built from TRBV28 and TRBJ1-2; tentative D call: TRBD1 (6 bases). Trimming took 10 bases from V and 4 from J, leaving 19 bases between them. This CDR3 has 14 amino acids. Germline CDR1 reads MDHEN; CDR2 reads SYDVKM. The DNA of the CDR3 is TGTGCCACCCTAGCGGACAGAATAGTCTATGGCTACACCTTC. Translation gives CATLADRIVYGYTF.

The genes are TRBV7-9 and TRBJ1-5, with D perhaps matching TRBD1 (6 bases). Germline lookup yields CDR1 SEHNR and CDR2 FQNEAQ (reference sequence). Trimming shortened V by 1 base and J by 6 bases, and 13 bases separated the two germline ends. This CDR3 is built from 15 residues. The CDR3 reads CASSLGGGSGQPQHF. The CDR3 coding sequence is TGTGCCAGCAGCTTAGGGGGGGGCAGCGGTCAGCCCCAGCATTTT.

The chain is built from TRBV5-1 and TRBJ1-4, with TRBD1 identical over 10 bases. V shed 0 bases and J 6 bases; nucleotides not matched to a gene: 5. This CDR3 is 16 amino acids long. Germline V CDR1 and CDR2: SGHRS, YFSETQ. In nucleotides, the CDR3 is TGCGCCAGCAGCTTGGTTCCCGGGACAGGGGATGAAAAACTGTTTTTT. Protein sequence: CASSLVPGTGDEKLFF.